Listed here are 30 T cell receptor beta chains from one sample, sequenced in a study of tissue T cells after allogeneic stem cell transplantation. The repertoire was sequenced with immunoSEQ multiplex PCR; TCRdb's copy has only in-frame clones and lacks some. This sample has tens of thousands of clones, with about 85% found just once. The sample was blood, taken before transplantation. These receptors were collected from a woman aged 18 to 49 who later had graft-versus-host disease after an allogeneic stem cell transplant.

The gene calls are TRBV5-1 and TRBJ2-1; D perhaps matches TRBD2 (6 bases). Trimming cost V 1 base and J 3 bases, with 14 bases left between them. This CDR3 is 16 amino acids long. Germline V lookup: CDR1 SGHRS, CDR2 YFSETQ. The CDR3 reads CASSLSPSEGYNEQFF. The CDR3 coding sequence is TGCGCCAGCAGCTTGTCGCCTAGCGAAGGCTACAATGAGCAGTTCTTC. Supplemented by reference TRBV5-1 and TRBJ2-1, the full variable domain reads KAGVTQTPRYLIKTRGQQVTLSCSPISGHRSVSWYQQTPGQGLQFLFEYFSETQRNKGNFPGRFSGRQFSNSRSEMNVSTLELGDSALYLCASSLSPSEGYNEQFFGPGTRLTVL.

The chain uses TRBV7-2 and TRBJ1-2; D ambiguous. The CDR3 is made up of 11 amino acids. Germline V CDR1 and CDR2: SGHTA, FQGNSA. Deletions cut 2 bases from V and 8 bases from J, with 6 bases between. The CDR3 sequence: CASSLNFGYTF. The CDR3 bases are TGTGCCAGCAGCTTAAATTTCGGCTACACCTTC.

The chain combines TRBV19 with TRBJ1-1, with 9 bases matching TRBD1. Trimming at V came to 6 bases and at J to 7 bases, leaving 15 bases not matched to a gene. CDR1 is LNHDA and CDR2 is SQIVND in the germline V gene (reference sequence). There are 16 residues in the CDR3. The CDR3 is CASSPGQGVLIGEAFF. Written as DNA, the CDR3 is TGTGCCAGTAGCCCGGGACAGGGTGTTCTTATCGGTGAAGCTTTCTTT.

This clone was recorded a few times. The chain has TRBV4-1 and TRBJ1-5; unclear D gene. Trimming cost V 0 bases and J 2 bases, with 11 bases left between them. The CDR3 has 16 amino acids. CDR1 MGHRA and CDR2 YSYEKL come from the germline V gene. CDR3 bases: TGCGCCAGCAGCCAAGATGGCGGGATTGGCAATCAGCCCCAGCATTTT. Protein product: CASSQDGGIGNQPQHF.

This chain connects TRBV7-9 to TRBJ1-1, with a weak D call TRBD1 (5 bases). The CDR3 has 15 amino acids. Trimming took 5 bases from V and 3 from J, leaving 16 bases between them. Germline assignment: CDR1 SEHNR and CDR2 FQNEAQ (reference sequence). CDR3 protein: CASSQLRDRDTEAFF. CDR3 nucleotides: TGTGCCAGCAGCCAGCTCAGGGATCGGGACACTGAAGCTTTCTTT.

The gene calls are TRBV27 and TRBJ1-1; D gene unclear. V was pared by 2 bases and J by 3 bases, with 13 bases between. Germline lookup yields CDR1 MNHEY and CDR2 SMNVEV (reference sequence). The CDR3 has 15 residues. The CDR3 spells CASSLTATMDTEAFF. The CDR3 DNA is TGTGCCAGCAGTTTAACTGCAACAATGGACACTGAAGCTTTCTTT.

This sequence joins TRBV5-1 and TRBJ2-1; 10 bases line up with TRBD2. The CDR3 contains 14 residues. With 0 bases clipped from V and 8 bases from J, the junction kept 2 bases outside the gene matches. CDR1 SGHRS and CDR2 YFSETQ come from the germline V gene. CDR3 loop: CASSLASGSHEQFF. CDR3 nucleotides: TGCGCCAGCAGCTTGGCTAGCGGGAGTCATGAGCAGTTCTTC.

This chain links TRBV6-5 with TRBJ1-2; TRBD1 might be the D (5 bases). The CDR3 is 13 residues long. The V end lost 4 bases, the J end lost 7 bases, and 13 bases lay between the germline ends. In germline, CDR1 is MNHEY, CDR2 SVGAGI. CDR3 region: CASSSISGFGYTF. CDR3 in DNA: TGTGCCAGCAGTTCGATCTCAGGGTTTGGCTACACCTTC.

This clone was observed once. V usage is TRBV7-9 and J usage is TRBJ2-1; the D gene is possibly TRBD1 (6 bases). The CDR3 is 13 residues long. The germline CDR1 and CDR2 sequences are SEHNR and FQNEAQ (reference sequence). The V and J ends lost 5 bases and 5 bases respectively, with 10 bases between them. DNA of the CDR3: TGTGCCAGCAGCCACGGACAGAACAATGAGCAGTTCTTC. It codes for CASSHGQNNEQFF.

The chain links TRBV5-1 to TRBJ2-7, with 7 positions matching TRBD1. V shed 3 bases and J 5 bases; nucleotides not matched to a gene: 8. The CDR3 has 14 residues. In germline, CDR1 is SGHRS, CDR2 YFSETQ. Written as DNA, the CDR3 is TGCGCCAGCAGCTCAACAGGGGATCACCACGAGCAGTACTTC. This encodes CASSSTGDHHEQYF.

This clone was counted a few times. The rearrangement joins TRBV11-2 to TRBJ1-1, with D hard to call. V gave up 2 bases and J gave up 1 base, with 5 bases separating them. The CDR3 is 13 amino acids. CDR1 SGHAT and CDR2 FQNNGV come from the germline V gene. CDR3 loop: CASSLTSNTEAFF. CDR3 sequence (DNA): TGTGCCAGCAGCTTAACGTCGAACACTGAAGCTTTCTTT.

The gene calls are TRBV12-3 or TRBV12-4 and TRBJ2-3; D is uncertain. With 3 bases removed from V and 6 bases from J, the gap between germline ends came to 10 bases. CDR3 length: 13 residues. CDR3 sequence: CASSLVGFDTQYF. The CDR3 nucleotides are TGTGCCAGCAGTTTGGTAGGGTTCGATACGCAGTATTTT.

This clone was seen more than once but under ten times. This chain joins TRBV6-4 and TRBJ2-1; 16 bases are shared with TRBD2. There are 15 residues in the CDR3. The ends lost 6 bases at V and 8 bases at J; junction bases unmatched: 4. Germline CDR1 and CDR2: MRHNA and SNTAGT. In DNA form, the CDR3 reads TGTGCCAGCAGGGGACTAGCGGGGGGGCCCGATGAGCAGTTCTTC. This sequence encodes CASRGLAGGPDEQFF.

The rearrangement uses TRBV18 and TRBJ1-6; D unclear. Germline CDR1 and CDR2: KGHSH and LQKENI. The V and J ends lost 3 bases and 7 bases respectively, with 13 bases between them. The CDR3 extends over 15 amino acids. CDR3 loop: CASSPANRRNSPLHF. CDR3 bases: TGTGCCAGCTCACCGGCGAATCGGAGAAATTCACCCCTCCACTTT.

The CDR3 loop is CASSFIPTERANYGYTF. The CDR3, as DNA: TGTGCCAGCAGCTTTATTCCCACAGAGAGAGCTAACTATGGCTACACCTTC. The chain has TRBV5-6 and TRBJ1-2; no clear D gene. The CDR3 runs to 17 residues. V lost 2 bases, J lost 0 bases, and 17 bases lay in between. Germline V gene sequence: CDR1 SGHDT, CDR2 YYEEEE.

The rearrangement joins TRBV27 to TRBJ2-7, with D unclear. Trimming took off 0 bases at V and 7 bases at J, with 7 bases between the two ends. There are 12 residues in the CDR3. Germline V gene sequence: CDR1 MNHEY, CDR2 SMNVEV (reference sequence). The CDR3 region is CASSLSGKEQYF. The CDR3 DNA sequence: TGTGCCAGCAGTTTATCCGGAAAAGAGCAGTACTTC.

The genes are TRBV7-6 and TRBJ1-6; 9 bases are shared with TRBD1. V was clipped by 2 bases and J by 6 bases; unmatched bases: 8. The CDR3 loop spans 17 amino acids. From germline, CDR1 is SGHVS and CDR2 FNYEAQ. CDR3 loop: CASSLTFTGQGNSPLHF. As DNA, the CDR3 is TGTGCCAGCAGCTTAACCTTCACGGGACAGGGTAATTCACCCCTCCACTTT.

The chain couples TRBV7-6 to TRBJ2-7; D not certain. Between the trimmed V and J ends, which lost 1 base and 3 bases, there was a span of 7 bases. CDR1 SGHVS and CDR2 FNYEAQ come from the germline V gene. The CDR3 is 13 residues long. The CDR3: CASSLGPNYEQYF. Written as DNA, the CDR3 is TGTGCCAGCAGCTTAGGGCCGAACTACGAGCAGTACTTC.

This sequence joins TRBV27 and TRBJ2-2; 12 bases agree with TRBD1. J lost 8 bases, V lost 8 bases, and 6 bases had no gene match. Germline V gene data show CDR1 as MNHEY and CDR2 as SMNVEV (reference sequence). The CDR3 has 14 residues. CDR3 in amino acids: CASRDRGQSGELFF. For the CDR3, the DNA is TGTGCCAGCCGGGACAGGGGGCAGTCAGGGGAGCTGTTTTTT.

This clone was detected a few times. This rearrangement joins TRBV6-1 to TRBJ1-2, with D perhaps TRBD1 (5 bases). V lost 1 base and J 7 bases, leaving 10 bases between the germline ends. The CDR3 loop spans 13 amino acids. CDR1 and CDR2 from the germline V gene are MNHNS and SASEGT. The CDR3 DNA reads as TGTGCCAGCAGTGAAGAGAGGGGAAGTGGCTACACCTTC. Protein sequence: CASSEERGSGYTF.

In nucleotides, the CDR3 is TGTGCCAGTAGTATCTGGACAGGGGGCTTGGAGGAGCAGTACTTC. Its translation: CASSIWTGGLEEQYF. V and J are TRBV19 and TRBJ2-7, with 11 bases lining up with TRBD1. CDR1 LNHDA and CDR2 SQIVND come from the germline V gene (reference sequence). This CDR3 has 15 residues. V was pared by 3 bases and J by 7 bases, with 8 bases of the junction left unmatched.

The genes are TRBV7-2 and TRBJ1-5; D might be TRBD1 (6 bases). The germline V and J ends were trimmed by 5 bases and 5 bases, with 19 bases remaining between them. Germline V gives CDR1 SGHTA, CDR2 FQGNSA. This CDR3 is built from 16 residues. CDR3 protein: CASSTLINTGYQPQHF. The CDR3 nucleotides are TGTGCCAGCAGCACGCTCATCAATACAGGGTATCAGCCCCAGCATTTT.

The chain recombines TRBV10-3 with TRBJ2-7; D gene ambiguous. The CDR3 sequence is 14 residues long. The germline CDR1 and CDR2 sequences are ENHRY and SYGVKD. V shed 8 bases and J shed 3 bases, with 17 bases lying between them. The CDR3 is CAIRDVMENYEQYF. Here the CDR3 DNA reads TGTGCCATCCGCGACGTGATGGAAAACTACGAGCAGTACTTC.

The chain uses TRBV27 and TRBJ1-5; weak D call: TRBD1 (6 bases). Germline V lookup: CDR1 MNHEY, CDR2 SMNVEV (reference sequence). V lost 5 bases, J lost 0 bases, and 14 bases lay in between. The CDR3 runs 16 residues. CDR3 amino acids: CASSEVKGDSNQPQHF. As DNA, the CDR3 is TGTGCCAGCAGTGAGGTTAAGGGGGATAGCAATCAGCCCCAGCATTTT.

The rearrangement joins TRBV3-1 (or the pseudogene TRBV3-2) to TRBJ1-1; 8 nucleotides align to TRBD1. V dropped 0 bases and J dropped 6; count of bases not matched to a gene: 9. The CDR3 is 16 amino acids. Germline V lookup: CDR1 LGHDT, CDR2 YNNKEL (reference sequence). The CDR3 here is CASSQDPGRGLPEAFF. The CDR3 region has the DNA TGTGCCAGCAGCCAAGATCCCGGCAGGGGGCTCCCTGAAGCTTTCTTT.

The CDR3 protein is CASSPVGQGADTQYF. CDR3 bases: TGTGCCAGCTCACCAGTTGGGCAGGGGGCAGATACGCAGTATTTT. The chain joins TRBV18 to TRBJ2-3, with 7 bases fitting TRBD1. CDR3 size: 15 residues. CDR1 and CDR2 from the germline V gene are KGHSH and LQKENI. Trimming at V came to 2 bases and at J to 4 bases, leaving 6 bases not matched to a gene. Full variable domain (missing parts from reference TRBV18 and TRBJ2-3): NAGVMQNPRHLVRRRGQEARLRCSPMKGHSHVYWYRQLPEEGLKFMVYLQKENIIDESGMPKERFSAEFPKEGPSILRIQQVVRGDSAAYFCASSPVGQGADTQYFGPGTRLTVL.

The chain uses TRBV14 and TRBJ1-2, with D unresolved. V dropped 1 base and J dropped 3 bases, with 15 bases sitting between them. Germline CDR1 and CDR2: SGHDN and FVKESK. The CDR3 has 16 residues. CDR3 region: CASSQGRVTPDYGYTF. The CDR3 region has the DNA TGTGCCAGCAGCCAAGGTCGAGTGACACCCGACTATGGCTACACCTTC. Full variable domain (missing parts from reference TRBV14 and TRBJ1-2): EAGVTQFPSHSVIEKGQTVTLRCDPISGHDNLYWYRRVMGKEIKFLLHFVKESKQDESGMPNNRFLAERTGGTYSTLKVQPAELEDSGVYFCASSQGRVTPDYGYTFGSGTRLTVV.

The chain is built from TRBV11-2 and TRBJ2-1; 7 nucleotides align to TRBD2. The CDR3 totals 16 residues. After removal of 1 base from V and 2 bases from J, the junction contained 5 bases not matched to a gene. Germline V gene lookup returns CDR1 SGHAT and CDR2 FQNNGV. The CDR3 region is CASSLVRLAAYNEQFF. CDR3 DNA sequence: TGTGCCAGCAGCTTAGTACGGCTAGCGGCCTACAATGAGCAGTTCTTC.

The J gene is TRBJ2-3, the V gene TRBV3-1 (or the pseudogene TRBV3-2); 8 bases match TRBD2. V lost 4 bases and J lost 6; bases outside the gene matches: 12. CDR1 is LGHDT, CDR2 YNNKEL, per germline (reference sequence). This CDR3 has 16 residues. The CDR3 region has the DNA TGTGCCAGCAGCCGGAGTGGAAGCGGGAGTGGGGATACGCAGTATTTT. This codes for CASSRSGSGSGDTQYF.

DNA of the CDR3: TGTGCCAGCAGCGATTCGACAGGGGCCTCAACGGCTGAAGCTTTCTTT. Protein sequence: CASSDSTGASTAEAFF. The rearrangement uses TRBV9 and TRBJ1-1; 8 bases align to TRBD1. With 3 bases clipped from V and 6 bases from J, the junction kept 13 bases outside the gene matches. Germline CDR1 and CDR2: SGDLS and YYNGEE. The CDR3 length is 16 residues.